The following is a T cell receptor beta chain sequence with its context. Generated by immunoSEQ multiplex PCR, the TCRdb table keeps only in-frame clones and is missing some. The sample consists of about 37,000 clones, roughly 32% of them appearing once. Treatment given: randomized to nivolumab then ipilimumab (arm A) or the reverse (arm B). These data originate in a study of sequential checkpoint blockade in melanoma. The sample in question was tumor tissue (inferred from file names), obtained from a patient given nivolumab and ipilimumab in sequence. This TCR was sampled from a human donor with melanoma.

This chain's CDR3 is CASRGSSYEQYF. CDR3 in DNA: TGTGCCAGTAGGGGTAGCTCCTACGAGCAGTACTTC. The rearrangement joins TRBV19 to TRBJ2-7, with D unclear. This CDR3 is 12 amino acids long. The germline V gene encodes CDR1 LNHDA and CDR2 SQIVND (reference sequence). Deletions cut 6 bases from V and 0 bases from J, with 6 bases between.